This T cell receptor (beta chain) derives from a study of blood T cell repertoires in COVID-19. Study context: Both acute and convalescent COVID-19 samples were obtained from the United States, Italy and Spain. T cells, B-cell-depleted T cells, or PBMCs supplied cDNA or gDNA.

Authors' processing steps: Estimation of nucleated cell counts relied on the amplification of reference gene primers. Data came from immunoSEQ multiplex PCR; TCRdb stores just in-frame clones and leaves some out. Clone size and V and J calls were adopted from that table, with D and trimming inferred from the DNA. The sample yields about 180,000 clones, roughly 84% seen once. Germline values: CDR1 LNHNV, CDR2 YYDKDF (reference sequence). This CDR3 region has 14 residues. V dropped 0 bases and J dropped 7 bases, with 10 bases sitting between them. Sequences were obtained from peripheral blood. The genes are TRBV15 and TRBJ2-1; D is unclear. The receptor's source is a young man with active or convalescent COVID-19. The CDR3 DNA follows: TGTGCCACCAGCAGAGAGGCCCCTCCGAATGAGCAGTTCTTC. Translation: CATSREAPPNEQFF.